This T cell receptor (beta chain) was documented in a study of T-cell reconstitution after alpha-beta-depleted transplantation in children. The TCRbeta library incorporated unique molecular identifiers. TCRdb re-called the PCR reads through MiXCR, storing one row per CDR3 protein. The sample holds fewer than 130,000 distinct CDR3 sequences; approximately 10% are singletons and the top ten take over 8%. V lost 5 bases and J lost 2; bases outside the gene matches: 4. Per the germline V gene, CDR1 is SGHNT and CDR2 is YENEEA. CDR3 size: 16 residues. The source is a human donor who donated a stem cell graft to a child with acute lymphoblastic leukemia. This chain joins TRBV11-3 and TRBJ2-1; TRBD2 matches at 12 bases. The sequences come from PBMCs from the stem cell graft donor, collected from the stem cell graft. CDR3 protein: CASSHRLAGAYNEQFF. CDR3 nucleotides: TGTGCCAGCAGCCACAGACTAGCGGGAGCCTACAATGAGCAGTTCTTC.